The 12 T cell receptor beta chains below all came from one sample that was sequenced in a study of blood T cells in healthy people across ages. The use of a sample-barcoded 5' primer and a J-beta primer mix characterized a second PCR of roughly 6 to 12 cycles. In TCRdb, the 5' RACE reads were re-called with MiXCR into one record per CDR3 protein. This sample has approximately 1.5 million distinct CDR3 sequences, with roughly 43% found just once. The sequencing input was blood. Every receptor here comes from a woman between 18 and 29 years old in good health.

The CDR3 region has the DNA TGCAGTGCTAGAGCGGGACTAGCGGGATACTACGAGCAGTACTTC. It encodes CSARAGLAGYYEQYF. J is TRBJ2-7 and V is TRBV20-1; TRBD2 matches at 13 bases. Per the germline V gene, CDR1 is DFQATT and CDR2 is SNEGSKA (reference sequence). V shed 1 base and J 3 bases; nucleotides not matched to a gene: 3. The CDR3 length is 15 residues.

This clonotype was seen only a few times. The J gene is TRBJ2-1, the V gene TRBV11-3, with 7 nucleotides matching TRBD1. The length of the CDR3 is 14 residues. V lost 8 bases, J lost 4 bases, and 8 bases stayed unmatched. Germline V gene lookup returns CDR1 SGHNT and CDR2 YENEEA. The CDR3 nucleotides read TGTGCCAGCTCCCAAAGGGGACAGTACAATGAGCAGTTCTTC. Protein: CASSQRGQYNEQFF.

This chain links TRBV10-3 with TRBJ1-1, with TRBD1 matching 7 bases. Looked up from germline, CDR1 is ENHRY and CDR2 is SYGVKD. The CDR3 spans 15 residues. J was trimmed by 1 base and V by 4 bases; bases with no gene match: 6. CDR3 sequence (DNA): TGTGCCATCAGTGGGTGGGACAGTCCGAACACTGAAGCTTTCTTT. Amino acids: CAISGWDSPNTEAFF.

With regard to this clonotype: It may be a read error: a sequence one base away is much more abundant. V is TRBV29-1 and J is TRBJ2-1; no clear D gene. Between the trimmed V and J ends, which lost 5 bases and 8 bases, there was a span of 1 base. Germline loops: CDR1 SQVTM, CDR2 ANQGSEA. CDR3 size: 8 residues. CDR3 residues: CSVYEQFF. CDR3 sequence (DNA): TGCAGCGTTTATGAGCAGTTCTTC.

The chain recombines TRBV6-5 with TRBJ2-5, with no clear D. The CDR3 loop spans 15 amino acids. Germline V gene data show CDR1 as MNHEY and CDR2 as SVGAGI. V was clipped by 5 bases and J by 5 bases, with 18 bases between them. The CDR3 coding sequence is TGTGCCAGCAGTCAAACGCAAGCTCCCGGCGAGACCCAGTACTTC. This codes for CASSQTQAPGETQYF.

This clonotype is a singleton in its sample. The V gene is TRBV20-1, the J gene TRBJ2-2, with D possibly TRBD1 on 5 matching bases. The V gene lost 7 bases and the J gene lost 1 base, with 10 bases spanning the gap. The CDR3 consists of 13 residues. CDR1 is DFQATT and CDR2 is SNEGSKA in the germline V gene (reference sequence). CDR3 nucleotide sequence: TGCAGTGGAGGCCAGGGGAACACCGGGGAGCTGTTTTTT. Translated, it gives CSGGQGNTGELFF.

The chain carries TRBV7-2 and TRBJ1-6, with 7 bases identical to TRBD1. CDR1 and CDR2 (germline): SGHTA, FQGNSA. CDR3 length: 14 amino acids. Unmatched junction bases numbered 4, after V lost 3 bases and J lost 8 bases. CDR3 loop: CASSFVQGDSPLHF. The CDR3 DNA reads TGTGCCAGCAGCTTTGTCCAGGGGGATTCACCCCTCCACTTT.

This clonotype showed up just a few times. This chain connects TRBV7-8 to TRBJ2-7, with 7 bases fitting TRBD2. With the DNA end fitting TRBJ2-5 better, the J assignment may be wrong. Germline loops: CDR1 SGHVS, CDR2 FQNEAQ. The CDR3 totals 14 residues. DNA of the CDR3: TGTGCCAGCAGTTTCCTCACGGGGGGTGAGACCCAGTACTTC. Translating it yields CASSFLTGGETQYF.

This clonotype was counted a few times. This sequence joins TRBV12-3 or TRBV12-4 and TRBJ1-2; no clear D gene. This CDR3 contains 15 residues. Trimming cost V 5 bases and J 2 bases, with 15 bases left between them. CDR3: CASSPRTGRNYGYTF. The CDR3 DNA is TGTGCCAGCAGTCCCCGGACCGGTAGAAACTATGGCTACACCTTC.

The CDR3 sequence is CASSPWASGSTDTQYF. The DNA of the CDR3 is TGTGCCAGCAGTCCCTGGGCTAGCGGGTCCACAGATACGCAGTATTTT. The rearrangement uses TRBV12-3 or TRBV12-4 and TRBJ2-3; 8 bases match TRBD2. The CDR3 extends over 16 amino acids. V shed 5 bases and J 2 bases; nucleotides not matched to a gene: 9.

This rearrangement joins TRBV9 to TRBJ2-1; a possible D gene is TRBD2 (6 bases). From germline, CDR1 is SGDLS and CDR2 YYNGEE. There are 15 residues in the CDR3. Trimming shortened V by 4 bases and J by 9 bases, and 20 bases separated the two germline ends. The CDR3 DNA reads as TGTGCCAGCAGCCTACGACTAGGGTCTCCCAGTGAGCAGTTCTTC. This encodes CASSLRLGSPSEQFF.

The chain employs TRBV20-1 and TRBJ2-5, with 8 bases that match TRBD2. CDR1 DFQATT and CDR2 SNEGSKA come from the germline V gene (reference sequence). V shed 3 bases, J shed 4 bases, and the junction held 16 bases outside the gene matches. This CDR3 region has 17 residues. CDR3 nucleotide sequence: TGCAGTGCTAGGGATCGGCCGGGACTAGTTTCGGGAGAGACCCAGTACTTC. Its translation is CSARDRPGLVSGETQYF.